The clone carrying this T cell receptor beta chain was counted a few times. This specimen belongs to a study of shared clonotypes between healthy human individuals. The assay was immunoSEQ multiplex PCR, and TCRdb's table has in-frame clones only and misses some. The sample lists fewer than 400,000 clones, 74% seen once, with 10% in the top ten. The CDR3 totals 15 residues. Germline V gene lookup returns CDR1 SGHNT and CDR2 YENEEA. Trimming took 5 bases from V and 1 from J; bases not matched to a gene: 3. This receptor was identified in a man aged 30 to 39 in good health. The source material was memory CD4+ T cells sorted from blood. Stated subset: CD45RA-negative fraction. The chain carries TRBV11-3 and TRBJ2-2, with 8 bases lining up with TRBD1. The CDR3 here is CASSAGQVNTGELFF. CDR3 bases: TGTGCCAGCAGCGCGGGACAGGTGAACACCGGGGAGCTGTTTTTT.